Each of the 24 T cell receptor beta chains below was sequenced from the same sample in a study of Ad26.COV2.S vaccination and SARS-CoV-2 variants. Described treatment: about 20 received Ad26.COV2.S at low or high dose, single or two shots; a few received placebo; per-sample allocation not given. The samples date from day 63 after the first vaccine or placebo injection. The data were produced by immunoSEQ multiplex PCR, yet TCRdb's version contains in-frame clones alone and is incomplete. In the table there are hundreds of thousands of clones, approximately 90% of which are singletons. This specimen consisted of peripheral blood, obtained in a trial of Ad26.COV2.S vaccine versus placebo. These TCRs come from a person between 18 and 60 years old who received the Ad26.COV2.S COVID-19 vaccine or a placebo.

This chain connects TRBV14 to TRBJ1-1; D is undetermined. CDR1 is SGHDN and CDR2 is FVKESK in the germline V gene. The germline V and J ends were trimmed by 0 bases and 7 bases, with 12 bases remaining between them. The CDR3 has 14 residues. CDR3 residues: CASSQDLRAGEAFF. DNA of the CDR3: TGTGCCAGCAGCCAAGATTTGAGGGCAGGTGAAGCTTTCTTT.

The chain is built from TRBV28 and TRBJ2-7; TRBD2 might be the D (6 bases). Trimming cost V 5 bases and J 1 base, with 12 bases left between them. This CDR3 contains 14 residues. Looked up from germline, CDR1 is MDHEN and CDR2 is SYDVKM. The CDR3 region is CASSTRDSSYEQYF. The DNA for the CDR3 is TGTGCCAGCAGTACGAGGGACTCTTCCTACGAGCAGTACTTC.

The chain joins TRBV6-4 to TRBJ1-1; perhaps TRBD1 as D (5 bases). CDR3 size: 15 residues. The V and J ends lost 10 bases and 3 bases respectively, with 21 bases between them. The germline V gene encodes CDR1 MRHNA and CDR2 SNTAGT. The CDR3: CATKRSPTGDTEAFF. For the CDR3, the DNA is TGTGCCACCAAAAGGTCCCCGACGGGGGACACTGAAGCTTTCTTT.

V usage is TRBV30 and J usage is TRBJ2-2; tentatively, D is TRBD2 (5 bases). CDR1 and CDR2 from the germline V gene are GTSNPN and SVGIG (reference sequence). The CDR3 covers 19 residues. Trimming shortened V by 1 base and J by 4 bases, and 25 bases separated the two germline ends. CDR3 loop: CAWSALGWRASRFTGELFF. CDR3 nucleotides: TGTGCCTGGAGTGCGTTGGGCTGGCGGGCTAGTCGATTCACCGGGGAGCTGTTTTTT.

The chain employs TRBV6-6 and TRBJ1-1, with a tentative D call TRBD1 (5 bases). The CDR3 covers 14 residues. Germline-derived CDR1 and CDR2 are MNHNY and SVGAGI (reference sequence). V shed 5 bases and J shed 1 base, with 11 bases lying between them. CDR3 region: CASSIGHPNTEAFF. CDR3 nucleotides: TGTGCCAGCAGTATCGGACACCCGAACACTGAAGCTTTCTTT.

This chain joins TRBV5-1 and TRBJ2-5, with D maybe TRBD1 (6 bases). The V and J ends lost 6 bases and 5 bases respectively, with 14 bases between them. Germline V gene data show CDR1 as SGHRS and CDR2 as YFSETQ. CDR3 length: 13 residues. The CDR3, as DNA: TGCGCCAGCACCAGGGGTTTTGGGGAGACCCAGTACTTC. As protein: CASTRGFGETQYF.

In its sample, this clone was seen once. The chain couples TRBV2 to TRBJ2-3, with no clear D. This CDR3 has 14 residues. Germline lookup yields CDR1 SNHLY and CDR2 FYNNEI. The V and J ends lost 8 bases and 6 bases respectively, with 18 bases between them. DNA for the CDR3: TGTGCCAGCTCGGTAAGCGACATCCCGGATACGCAGTATTTT. It codes for CASSVSDIPDTQYF.

The V gene is TRBV7-9, the J gene TRBJ1-2; D is perhaps TRBD1 (6 bases). The CDR3 sequence is 15 residues long. Trimming shortened V by 4 bases and J by 2 bases, and 14 bases separated the two germline ends. Germline CDR1 SEHNR, CDR2 FQNEAQ (reference sequence). The CDR3 region is CASSSLQGLNYGYTF. The CDR3 nucleotides are TGTGCCAGCAGCTCTTTACAGGGACTGAACTATGGCTACACCTTC.

The chain has TRBV6-5 and TRBJ2-1, with D possibly TRBD1 on 6 matching bases. CDR3 size: 13 residues. Trimming cost V 11 bases and J 3 bases, with 14 bases left between them. Germline V CDR1 and CDR2: MNHEY, SVGAGI. Written as DNA, the CDR3 is TGTGCCCTCTCCAGGACAGACTACAATGAGCAGTTCTTC. Protein product: CALSRTDYNEQFF.

This clone was seen a handful of times. The chain links TRBV4-2 to TRBJ2-1; a weak D match, TRBD2 (5 bases). The CDR3 totals 16 residues. Germline V gene lookup returns CDR1 LGHNA and CDR2 YNFKEQ. V gave up 2 bases and J gave up 0 bases, with 11 bases separating them. The CDR3: CASSQPPGNSYNEQFF. The CDR3 coding sequence is TGTGCCAGCAGCCAACCCCCGGGAAACTCCTACAATGAGCAGTTCTTC.

This rearrangement joins TRBV5-1 to TRBJ1-1; D uncertain. Trimming removed 1 base from V and 4 bases from J, with 23 bases in between. The CDR3 runs 18 residues. Germline V gene lookup returns CDR1 SGHRS and CDR2 YFSETQ. CDR3 DNA: TGCGCCAGCAGCTTGTATTCCTCGTCCGCGGGGATTGCCACTGAAGCTTTCTTT. Protein: CASSLYSSSAGIATEAFF.

The gene calls are TRBV6-5 and TRBJ2-7; 9 bases are a match to TRBD1. The germline gives CDR1 MNHEY, CDR2 SVGAGI. The CDR3 sequence is 14 residues long. Trimming removed 2 bases from V and 6 bases from J; junction bases left unmatched: 5. Here the CDR3 DNA reads TGTGCCAGCAGTTACGGACAGGGGCGAGGCGAGCAGTACTTC. It codes for CASSYGQGRGEQYF.

For the CDR3, the DNA is TGCGCCAGCAGCCCCTCTCGACAGTTGAACACTGAAGCTTTCTTT. Translation gives CASSPSRQLNTEAFF. The genes are TRBV5-1 and TRBJ1-1; tentatively, D is TRBD1 (5 bases). V lost 4 bases and J 0 bases, leaving 13 bases between the germline ends. From germline, CDR1 is SGHRS and CDR2 YFSETQ. The CDR3 extends over 15 amino acids.

The rearrangement uses TRBV19 and TRBJ2-3; D remains ambiguous. In germline, CDR1 is LNHDA, CDR2 SQIVND (reference sequence). V shed 3 bases and J shed 1 base, with 8 bases lying between them. The CDR3 is made up of 14 amino acids. CDR3 loop: CASSILAGTDTQYF. The CDR3 region has the DNA TGTGCCAGTAGTATCTTAGCAGGCACAGATACGCAGTATTTT.

In the case of this clone: Germline and junction disagree at one end, which may indicate a read error. This chain uses TRBV5-1 with TRBJ2-2, with D perhaps TRBD1 (6 bases). The germline gives CDR1 SGHRS, CDR2 YFSETQ. CDR3 length: 14 amino acids. The chain's CDR3 is CASSSQGNAGELFF. In DNA, the CDR3 is TGCGCCAGCAGTTCTCAGGGGAACGCCGGGGAGCTGTTTTTT. The variable domain in full, with the rest retrieved from reference TRBV5-1 and TRBJ2-2, is KAGVTQTPRYLIKTRGQQVTLSCSPISGHRSVSWYQQTPGQGLQFLFEYFSETQRNKGNFPGRFSGRQFSNSRSEMNVSTLELGDSALYLCASSSQGNAGELFFGEGSRLTVL.

This rearrangement joins TRBV6-2 or TRBV6-3 to TRBJ2-4, with D unclear. Germline CDR1 is MNHEY and CDR2 is SVGEGT. The CDR3 consists of 16 residues. V lost 0 bases, J lost 5 bases, and 14 bases lay in between. The DNA for the CDR3 is TGTGCCAGCAGTTACTCGATCATGGGGTACGAAAACATTCAGTACTTC. It encodes CASSYSIMGYENIQYF.

The chain links TRBV27 to TRBJ2-2; D remains unclear. V dropped 5 bases and J dropped 6 bases, with 7 bases sitting between them. Germline CDR1 reads MNHEY; CDR2 reads SMNVEV (reference sequence). CDR3 size: 12 residues. CDR3 in amino acids: CASSTFPGELFF. The CDR3 DNA reads as TGTGCCAGCAGTACCTTCCCCGGGGAGCTGTTTTTT.

This clone was seen once. This sequence joins TRBV6-5 and TRBJ2-7; a weak D match, TRBD2 (5 bases). CDR1 is MNHEY, CDR2 SVGAGI, per germline. V gave up 6 bases and J gave up 2 bases, with 17 bases separating them. The CDR3 totals 15 residues. CDR3 sequence (DNA): TGTGCCAGCAGAGAGATCGCTACTAGTGCCTACGAGCAGTACTTC. This translates into CASREIATSAYEQYF.

CDR3 sequence: CASSSEGNLAGGPDEQYF. DNA for the CDR3: TGTGCCAGCAGTTCGGAAGGTAACTTAGCGGGAGGGCCTGACGAGCAGTACTTC. The rearrangement links TRBV6-2 or TRBV6-3 to TRBJ2-7; 11 nucleotides line up with TRBD2. CDR1 is MNHEY and CDR2 is SVGEGT in the germline V gene. J lost 5 bases, V lost 4 bases, and 16 bases had no gene match. The CDR3 has 18 amino acids.

This clone has at least ten counts. The V and J genes are TRBV7-9 and TRBJ1-3, with D uncertain. The CDR3 runs to 16 residues. Trimming took off 8 bases at V and 2 bases at J, with 19 bases between the two ends. Germline CDR1 reads SEHNR; CDR2 reads FQNEAQ (reference sequence). CDR3 in amino acids: CASEPTRLIPGNTIYF. In DNA form, the CDR3 reads TGTGCCAGCGAACCCACAAGACTGATTCCTGGAAACACCATATATTTT.

This chain links TRBV5-1 with TRBJ2-1; D unresolved. The CDR3 runs to 13 residues. Germline loops: CDR1 SGHRS, CDR2 YFSETQ. Trimming stripped 2 bases from V and 8 bases from J, with 11 bases between. The CDR3 spells CASSLAVGHEQFF. The DNA for the CDR3 is TGCGCCAGCAGCTTAGCTGTTGGGCATGAGCAGTTCTTC.

As DNA, the CDR3 is TGCGCCAGCAGCCAAAGTTCCCCGGCGGGAGGTGGGTACGAGCAGTACTTC. Amino acid sequence: CASSQSSPAGGGYEQYF. The rearrangement links TRBV4-3 to TRBJ2-7; 8 bases agree with TRBD2. Unmatched junction bases numbered 13, after V lost 2 bases and J lost 4 bases. Germline loops: CDR1 LGHNA, CDR2 YSLEER. The CDR3 covers 17 residues.

V gene TRBV7-2 combines with J gene TRBJ1-2, with 8 bases matching TRBD1. This CDR3 is built from 13 residues. Trimming cost V 3 bases and J 8 bases; bases outside gene matches: 5. CDR1 SGHTA and CDR2 FQGNSA come from the germline V gene. The CDR3 DNA is TGTGCCAGCAGCTTGTTCGGACAGGGCGGCTACACCTTC. Translating gives CASSLFGQGGYTF.

The V call is TRBV6-5, the J call TRBJ1-1, with TRBD1 matching over 8 bases. The CDR3 extends over 16 amino acids. The junction had 4 bases not matched to a gene; V was cut back by 0 bases and J by 1 base. From germline, CDR1 is MNHEY and CDR2 SVGAGI. CDR3 nucleotide sequence: TGTGCCAGCAGTTACTCCGGGACAGGCCAGAACACTGAAGCTTTCTTT. It codes for CASSYSGTGQNTEAFF.